Reported below is one T cell receptor beta chain. This clone was seen a few times. Its antigen is currently not known. No qualities accompany the bases; no much larger clone lies one base away. The receptor library was made with the immunoSEQ multiplex PCR assay. The multiplex PCR relied on a mix of 60 forward primers for TCR Vbeta segments and 13 reverse primers for TCR Jbeta segments. Amplification of the CDR3 region of rearranged TCR beta genes was performed with a multiplex PCR assay on genomic DNA. The amplified TCR beta libraries were sequenced on the Illumina HiSeq System as 87-base-pair reads. The original pipeline was this. A later analysis counted 65 million to 90 million unique TCR beta chains across the 670 or so repertoires, and approximately 11 million of these chains were shared by at least two donors. Raw reads were error-corrected and collapsed into unique sequences by a nearest-neighbor algorithm in which closely related sequences were merged to remove PCR and sequencing errors. Alignment of CDR3 sequences to IMGT reference sequences was used to assign V, D and J gene segments. For a sequence to be retained, at least a six-nucleotide match to both a V gene segment and a J gene segment was required. Rearrangements were called productive when the CDR3 lacked stop codons and stayed in frame with V and J; all others were non-productive. Following IMGT convention, CDR3 was defined as the stretch from the second conserved V-encoded cysteine to the conserved J-encoded phenylalanine. Sequences without an unambiguous match to a single V gene segment were excluded from the earlier analysis of 587 of the donors. An earlier analysis of several hundred of the donors classified V segments as functional when productive rearrangements were above 56.7% and as segregating when the standard deviation between donors was above 5%. To diagnose cytomegalovirus status from the catalog of TCR beta chain sequences, a statistical classification framework was built. In a later analysis, TCR nucleotide sequences were compared against IMGT/GENE-DB human TR gene sequences so that V and J genes could be assigned. In a later analysis, CDR3 sequences and most-parsimonious VDJ recombination scenarios were assigned using the TCRdist pipeline. In a later analysis, each TCR beta chain was defined by its CDR3 amino acid sequence together with its V-gene family, and reads lacking a unique V-gene family were excluded. As a way to deal with suspected cross-contamination and a sequencing artifact, a later analysis dropped 640 or so nucleotide sequences that were highly shared and had low generation probability. In a later analysis, a clonal expansion index for each public chain was calculated from normalized within-repertoire ranks of inferred template counts. In a later analysis, generation probabilities were computed with a VDJ recombination model fitted to out-of-frame rearrangements, and the resulting probabilities were checked against IGoR. A later analysis scored TCR-TCR, TCR-HLA and TCR-CMV co-occurrence with hypergeometric tests, applying a repertoire-size bias correction to TCR pairs. A later analysis estimated false discovery rates by permuting HLA or CMV assignments 20 times. A later analysis grouped co-occurring TCRs with DBSCAN, adding TCRdist sequence similarity when clustering within HLA-allele-positive subsets. Repertoires with fewer than 30,000 or more than 120,000 public chains, plus five repertoires with anomalous nucleotide sharing, were excluded from co-occurrence clustering. TCRdb mirrors the immuneACCESS table, restricted to in-frame sequences. Some clones are absent from its copies; in checked studies, under half trace to an unresolved V gene, and the reason for the others is unknown. The V and J calls and clone size were taken over from that table, and D and trimming were inferred from the DNA. The sample profile shows approximately 97,000 clones; roughly four fifths of them were found once. The top ten clones comprise about 4.9% of the sample.

Reading the germline V gene (reference sequence) gives CDR1 LNHDA and CDR2 SQIVND. The CDR3 numbers 13 residues from cysteine through phenylalanine. The entry retains the CDR3 DNA only, 39 bases that are in frame from base 1. V gives up 5 bases and J gives up 5 bases, and the segment between their germline ends measures 12 bases. In total, 500 to 700 healthy bone marrow donors made up the cohort. At the time of sampling, every cohort member was nominally healthy, though immune exposures that went unrecorded were likely present. The donor tested CMV seropositive and was one of the 289 seropositive cohort members. Every donor gave a peripheral blood sample, and the peripheral blood mononuclear cells from that sample were used for TCR beta sequencing. The Qiagen DNeasy Blood Extraction Kit was used to extract genomic DNA from the blood cell samples. This sample stems from a study of cytomegalovirus exposure and HLA in healthy donors (dated by TCRdb to about 2017). Study-level background: In an earlier analysis of roughly 500 of the donors, 250 to 350 Gb of sequence data and 100 million or so unique TCR beta sequences from some 170 million T cells were reported. An earlier analysis of about 600 of the donors used high-throughput TCR beta sequencing to judge whether each TCR beta V gene segment behaved as functional or pseudogenic. Roughly 5 DR-DQ haplotypes were treated as single units for association and clustering because of strong linkage in the cohort. Besides the first cohort of some 670 subjects, a separate validation cohort made up of over 95 different subjects was used. Among 398 genotyped donors of the cohort, an average of around 240,000 unique TCR beta nucleotide sequences were sequenced per donor, roughly 20% of them non-productive. To study patterns of TCR occurrence, a later analysis re-analyzed previously published TCR beta repertoires from 650 to 750 donors and added high-resolution HLA genotyping. The study was designed to test whether signatures of past pathogen exposure could be identified by cataloging public T cell receptors. To predict cytomegalovirus infection status, the study brought together high-throughput TCR immunosequencing, statistical association of individual TCRs with disease status, and machine learning. Donor age, sex, ethnicity and CMV serostatus were collected together with the repertoire data. In a later genetic analysis, genome-wide SNP genotypes for about 65% of the roughly 670 donors were used, and that subset was treated as a discovery cohort. The number of typed donors differed by locus: 629-630 for A, B, C, DRB1 and DQB1; some 500 for DQA1; fewer than 610 for DPA1; and 450 to 480 for DPB1. An early release covering about 600 HLA-typed donors comprised roughly 300 gigabases of sequencing data and roughly 85 million unique TCR sequences. The later analysis used no new phenotypic data to find candidate immune exposures, relying instead on TCR beta sequences and their occurrence across donors. The T cell repertoires of under 700 subjects were profiled by immunosequencing and related to cytomegalovirus serostatus. All discovery cohort repertoires had been generated using a single sequencing platform. The genetic ancestry cluster associated with self-reported Caucasian donors included over 65% of the roughly 410 genotyped donors. Both class I and class II loci were covered by HLA typing, at four-digit resolution. The research as a whole found: Assigning TCR associations to individual alleles was difficult when HLA alleles, especially DR and DQ, strongly co-occurred. In both the original and validation cohorts, the classifier was reported to diagnose cytomegalovirus status with high specificity and sensitivity. According to a later analysis, most CMV-associated TCR beta chains appeared to be HLA-restricted, and the HLA associations seemed to be driven largely by CMV exposure. This cohort had only TCR beta chains sequenced, and the lack of alpha or paired-chain data limited which features could be detected. Because counts were too low, fewer than 20 rarely observed V segments, including chromosome 9 orphons, were excluded from the earlier analysis of some 540 of the donors. HLA typing was unavailable for some donors at each locus, so association tests used only the typed subset. The sequencing pipeline was judged likely to have produced a cluster of highly shared sequence variants as a technical artifact. Because the 87-base-pair reads could not distinguish some IMGT-functional V segments, including TRBV6-2 and TRBV6-3, those segments were excluded. In a later analysis, several top co-occurrence clusters were reported to appear linked to parvovirus B19, influenza, CMV and Epstein-Barr virus. A total of about 180 TCR beta chains were listed by the study as associated with cytomegalovirus. Compared with equally common non-associated chains, HLA-associated TCR beta chains in a later analysis were more clonally expanded and had lower generation probabilities. In a later genetic analysis, a missense DCLRE1C variant was associated with V-gene and J-gene trimming of TCR beta chains, and the association was replicated in an independent cohort. In vitro tests confirmed that a few of the cytomegalovirus-associated TCR beta chains recognize cytomegalovirus antigens. The authors suggested that the approach could potentially be extended to other disease states and immunological phenotypes. At a false discovery rate of 0.05, a later analysis linked approximately 18,000 TCR beta sequences to specific HLA alleles. A further reported finding was that TCR beta sequences accurately predicted the HLA-A and HLA-B alleles for most subjects in the first cohort. Compared with the approximately 720-donor mean, donors in an Asian-associated ancestry cluster had fewer N-insertions in productive TCRs, according to a later genetic analysis. Presence/absence analyses assumed roughly uniform sequencing depth across donors, an assumption that may not hold. A later analysis found that TCR association rates varied across HLA loci, with DRB1 alleles showing the most associated TCRs and HLA-C alleles the fewest. An earlier analysis of roughly 570 of the donors showed that most TCR beta V segments appeared in productive rearrangements either about 90% or about 30% of the time, which broadly matched IMGT annotations. Linkage disequilibrium might explain the correlated functional status among segregating V segments, but an unknown experimental factor could not be excluded. Across donors, most TCR sequences were observed very rarely, whereas some public TCRs were present in many individuals. For the cohort, immune exposure information was limited to CMV serostatus.

The chain is assembled from TRBV19 and TRBJ2-5, with TRBD1 as a weak D call on 6 bases. This TCR came from a man aged 40-49 years in good health and CMV-seropositive. The source material was PBMCs. CDR3 region: CASSGPDRETQYF. DNA sequence: TGTGCCAGTAGTGGACCAGACAGGGAGACCCAGTACTTC. With the portions outside the CDR3 filled from the reference TRBV19 and TRBJ2-5 genes, the complete variable region becomes DGGITQSPKYLFRKEGQNVTLSCEQNLNHDAMYWYRQDPGQGLRLIYYSQIVNDFQKGDIAEGYSVSREKKESFPLTVTSAQKNPTAFYLCASSGPDRETQYFGPGTRLLVL.